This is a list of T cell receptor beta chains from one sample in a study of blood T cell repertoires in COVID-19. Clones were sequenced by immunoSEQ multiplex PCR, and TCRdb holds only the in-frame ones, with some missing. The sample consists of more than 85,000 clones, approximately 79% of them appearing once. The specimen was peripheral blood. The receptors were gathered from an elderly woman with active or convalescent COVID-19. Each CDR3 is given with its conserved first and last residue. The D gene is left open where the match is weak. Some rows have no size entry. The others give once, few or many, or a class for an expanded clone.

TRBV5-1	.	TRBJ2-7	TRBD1	TGCGCCAGCAGCTTGGACCAACGGGGACAGGGGGCCTACGAGCAGTACTTC	CASSLDQRGQGAYEQYF
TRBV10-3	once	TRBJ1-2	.	TGTGCCATCAGGAGGACAACCTCTAACTATGGCTACACCTTC	CAIRRTTSNYGYTF
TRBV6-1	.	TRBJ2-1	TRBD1	TGTGCCAGCAGTGAATTTTCAACAGGGGGCTCCTACAATGAGCAGTTCTTC	CASSEFSTGGSYNEQFF
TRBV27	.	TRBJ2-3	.	TGTGCCAGCAGTTTATTTTTCATCCGCGGGCCCAGGAGCACAGATACGCAGTATTTT	CASSLFFIRGPRSTDTQYF
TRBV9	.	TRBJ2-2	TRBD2	TGTGCCAGCAGCGTATCCGTAGCGGGAGTGGTTACCGGGGAGCTGTTTTTT	CASSVSVAGVVTGELFF
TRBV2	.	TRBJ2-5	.	TGTGCCAGCAGTGAAACAGCAGGACAAGAGACCCAGTACTTC	CASSETAGQETQYF
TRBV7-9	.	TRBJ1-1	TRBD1	TGTGCCAAGACCCGGGACAGGGGCTCCTGGAACACTGAAGCTTTCTTT	CAKTRDRGSWNTEAFF
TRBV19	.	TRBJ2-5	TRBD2	TGTGCCAGTAGTTGGGGGGGTCGGCGGGGAGGCCAAGAGACCCAGTACTTC	CASSWGGRRGGQETQYF
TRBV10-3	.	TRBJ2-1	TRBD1	TGTGCCATCAGCCAAGCCGGGACAGAGTACAATGAGCAGTTCTTC	CAISQAGTEYNEQFF
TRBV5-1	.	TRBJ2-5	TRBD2	TGCGCCAGCAGCGCTGGACCGGGGGGGATGGAGACCCAGTACTTC	CASSAGPGGMETQYF
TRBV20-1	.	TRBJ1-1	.	TGCAGTGCTAGTGACGGGATGAACACTGAAGCTTTCTTT	CSASDGMNTEAFF
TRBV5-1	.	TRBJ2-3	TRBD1	TGCGCCAGCAGCGTGGGACAGGTGGCGGATACGCAGTATTTT	CASSVGQVADTQYF
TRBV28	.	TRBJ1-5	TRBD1	TGTGCCAGCAGTCGCCCGTCCGACAGGGTCCATCAGCCCCAGCATTTT	CASSRPSDRVHQPQHF
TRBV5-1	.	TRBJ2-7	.	TGCGCCAGCAGCTTGGCCGTCGGGAACCACGAGCAGTACTTC	CASSLAVGNHEQYF
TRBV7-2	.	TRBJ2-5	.	TGTGCCAGCAGTTCCCCCGGGATCAGGGAGACCCAGTACTTC	CASSSPGIRETQYF
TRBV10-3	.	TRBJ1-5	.	TGTGCCATCAAAGGTCAGGATAGCAATCAGCCCCAGCATTTT	CAIKGQDSNQPQHF
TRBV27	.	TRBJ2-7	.	TGTGCCACCGGAAGGGGCCTCTCCTACGAGCAGTACTTC	CATGRGLSYEQYF
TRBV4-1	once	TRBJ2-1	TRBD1	TGCGCCAGCAGCCGGGACAGGGTTACCAATGAGCAGTTCTTC	CASSRDRVTNEQFF
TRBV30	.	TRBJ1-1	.	TGTGCCTGGAGTTACTTTTTTAACACTGAAGCTTTCTTT	CAWSYFFNTEAFF
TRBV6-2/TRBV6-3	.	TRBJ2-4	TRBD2	TGTGCCAGCAGTTACGATCCCAGGTCTATGCGGGAGATAGCCAAAAACATTCAGTACTTC	CASSYDPRSMREIAKNIQYF
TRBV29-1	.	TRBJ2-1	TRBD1	TGCAGCGTTGGGGACAGGGTCATGAATGAGCAGTTCTTC	CSVGDRVMNEQFF
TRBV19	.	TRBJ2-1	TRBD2	TGTGCCAGTACCTCGGGCGGGGGGGCCTACAATGAGCAGTTCTTC	CASTSGGGAYNEQFF